The rows below give T cell receptor beta chains drawn from one sample of a study of identical twins. TCRdb re-derived calls from the 5' RACE reads in MiXCR, one entry per CDR3 protein. The sample holds about 720,000 distinct CDR3 sequences, 8.5% to 9.5% seen once. This sample also appeared in a second study, on yellow fever vaccine responses in identical twins.

Sequencing input: PBMCs. The receptors come from a woman between 18 and 29 years old in good health. Both conserved end residues are part of each CDR3. The order of the fields is CDR3 DNA, CDR3 protein, clone size, D gene, J gene, V gene. A D gene is named only where the DNA matches it firmly. Clone size appears in some rows only: once, few, many, or a class for an expanded clone.

DNA: TGTGCCACCAGCAACGGGGGGGATACGCAGTATTTT
CDR3: CATSNGGDTQYF
size: .
D: TRBD2
J: TRBJ2-3
V: TRBV15

DNA: TGTGCCATCAGTGAGTCGTACCTCGGGACTTTCGAGACCCAGTACTTC
CDR3: CAISESYLGTFETQYF
size: few
D: .
J: TRBJ2-5
V: TRBV10-3

DNA: TGTGCCAGCAGCCTAACGGGTACTAACTATGGCTACACCTTC
CDR3: CASSLTGTNYGYTF
size: many
D: .
J: TRBJ1-2
V: TRBV3-1

DNA: TGCGCCAGCAGCTTACCAGCATCAGAAGAGACCCAGTACTTC
CDR3: CASSLPASEETQYF
size: .
D: .
J: TRBJ2-5
V: TRBV5-1

DNA: TGTGCCAGCAGCTTCGGAGCCATGAACACTGAAGCTTTCTTT
CDR3: CASSFGAMNTEAFF
size: many
D: .
J: TRBJ1-1
V: TRBV7-9

DNA: TGTGCCAGCAGCCAAGATCCCGGGCTAGCGGGAGAAAACATTCAGTACTTC
CDR3: CASSQDPGLAGENIQYF
size: .
D: TRBD2
J: TRBJ2-4
V: TRBV4-2

DNA: TGTGCCAGCAGTAACGGACAGTACAATGAGCAGTTCTTC
CDR3: CASSNGQYNEQFF
size: .
D: .
J: TRBJ2-1
V: TRBV12-3/TRBV12-4

DNA: TGCAGTGCTCGCGCCAGGTTGCGGAGGTCAGGGGGCGTCTCCTACGAGCAGTACTTC
CDR3: CSARARLRRSGGVSYEQYF
size: few
D: TRBD1
J: TRBJ2-7
V: TRBV20-1

DNA: TGTGCCAGCAGTTATAGACCCGGGACAGGGGCCTCCGAGCAGTACTTC
CDR3: CASSYRPGTGASEQYF
size: .
D: TRBD1
J: TRBJ2-7
V: TRBV27

DNA: TGTGCCAGCAGTTACAGGGACTATGGCTACACCTTC
CDR3: CASSYRDYGYTF
size: many
D: .
J: TRBJ1-2
V: TRBV12-3/TRBV12-4

DNA: TGTGCCAGCAGTTTCCCGGGACTAGCGGGAGTGAATGAGCAGTTCTTC
CDR3: CASSFPGLAGVNEQFF
size: once
D: TRBD2
J: TRBJ2-1
V: TRBV27

DNA: TGTGCCAGCAGTTTATCTGGCAGGGGATCAGATACGCAGTATTTT
CDR3: CASSLSGRGSDTQYF
size: .
D: .
J: TRBJ2-3
V: TRBV27

DNA: TGTGCCAGCATCGTTCCGGGACAGCCCGTTACCTCCTACGAGCAGTACTTC
CDR3: CASIVPGQPVTSYEQYF
size: .
D: TRBD1
J: TRBJ2-7
V: TRBV7-6

DNA: TGTGCCATCGAGCAGGGCAACGAGCAGTACTTC
CDR3: CAIEQGNEQYF
size: .
D: .
J: TRBJ2-7
V: TRBV7-9

DNA: TGCAGCGTTGATACTAGCGCCGGGGAGCTGTTTTTT
CDR3: CSVDTSAGELFF
size: few
D: TRBD2
J: TRBJ2-2
V: TRBV29-1

DNA: TGCAGTGCTAGGGGATACACAGATACGCAGTATTTT
CDR3: CSARGYTDTQYF
size: .
D: .
J: TRBJ2-3
V: TRBV20-1

DNA: TGTGCCAGCAGTTACCTTTTACGTACAGCTAGCACAGATACGCAGTATTTT
CDR3: CASSYLLRTASTDTQYF
size: .
D: .
J: TRBJ2-3
V: TRBV12-3/TRBV12-4

DNA: TGCAGTGCTAGAGTTATTGACAATGAGCAGTTCTTC
CDR3: CSARVIDNEQFF
size: few
D: .
J: TRBJ2-1
V: TRBV20-1

DNA: TGCAGCGTTGAACCGAGCGTAAGCTCCTACAATGAGCAGTTCTTC
CDR3: CSVEPSVSSYNEQFF
size: few
D: .
J: TRBJ2-1
V: TRBV29-1

DNA: TGTGCCAGCAGGACGGCCATGTTCAATACGCAGTATTTT
CDR3: CASRTAMFNTQYF
size: .
D: .
J: TRBJ2-3
V: TRBV2

DNA: TGTGCCAGCAGCTTAGGATTAGGTCCCGAGCAGTACTTC
CDR3: CASSLGLGPEQYF
size: .
D: .
J: TRBJ2-7
V: TRBV7-8

DNA: TGCAGTGCCAGGGACCCTTACCAGGGCTACGAGCAGTACTTC
CDR3: CSARDPYQGYEQYF
size: .
D: .
J: TRBJ2-7
V: TRBV20-1

DNA: TGTGCCAGCAGTTACGTTTTGACAGGGGGCCCGAGCTCCTACAATGAGCAGTTCTTC
CDR3: CASSYVLTGGPSSYNEQFF
size: .
D: TRBD1
J: TRBJ2-1
V: TRBV6-5

DNA: TGTGCCAGCAGTGAGGGGACAGGCGGCACTGAAGCTTTCTTT
CDR3: CASSEGTGGTEAFF
size: many
D: TRBD1
J: TRBJ1-1
V: TRBV6-1

DNA: TGTGCCAGCAGCCAATACGGGACTAGAACGTACAATGAGCAGTTCTTC
CDR3: CASSQYGTRTYNEQFF
size: .
D: TRBD2
J: TRBJ2-1
V: TRBV4-2

DNA: TGTGCCAGCAGTTTAGGCAGGGGGCTTGCTTTCTTT
CDR3: CASSLGRGLAFF
size: many
D: TRBD1
J: TRBJ1-1
V: TRBV12-3/TRBV12-4

DNA: TGTGCCAGCAGCTATAGCGGAAACACAGATACGCAGTATTTT
CDR3: CASSYSGNTDTQYF
size: few
D: .
J: TRBJ2-3
V: TRBV11-2

DNA: TGTGCCAGCAGCAGAGAGGTGAACACTGAAGCTTTCTTT
CDR3: CASSREVNTEAFF
size: many
D: .
J: TRBJ1-1
V: TRBV11-2

DNA: TGCAGTGCTAGCGCCTGGGGGTGGGGTAACCAAGAGACCCAGTACTTC
CDR3: CSASAWGWGNQETQYF
size: .
D: .
J: TRBJ2-5
V: TRBV20-1

DNA: TGTGCCAGCAGGGGGTCGGACAGGGTCTCCTTC
CDR3: CASRGSDRVSF
size: .
D: TRBD1
J: TRBJ1-2
V: TRBV25-1

DNA: TGCAGCGTCGGACCGACCGGCGCACGCTACGAGCAGTACTTC
CDR3: CSVGPTGARYEQYF
size: .
D: .
J: TRBJ2-7
V: TRBV29-1

DNA: TGTGCCAGCTCACCACCGGTAGCGGGAGGCAGCTCCTACAATGAGCAGTTCTTC
CDR3: CASSPPVAGGSSYNEQFF
size: few
D: TRBD2
J: TRBJ2-1
V: TRBV18

DNA: TGCGCCAGCAGCTTAACCGCGGGACAGCTCTACGAGCAGTACTTC
CDR3: CASSLTAGQLYEQYF
size: many
D: .
J: TRBJ2-7
V: TRBV5-1

DNA: TGTGCCAGCAGCTTAGGACAGGCAATCCGATGGGGAAACACCATATATTTT
CDR3: CASSLGQAIRWGNTIYF
size: many
D: .
J: TRBJ1-3
V: TRBV11-2

DNA: TGCAGTGCACTAGCGGGAGGGCCCGGCACAGATACGCAGTATTTT
CDR3: CSALAGGPGTDTQYF
size: few
D: TRBD2
J: TRBJ2-3
V: TRBV20-1

DNA: TGTGCCAGCAGTTGGGTAGCCTACGAGCAGTACTTC
CDR3: CASSWVAYEQYF
size: few
D: .
J: TRBJ2-7
V: TRBV6-2/TRBV6-3

DNA: TGCGCCAGCAGCACCTATTCCGGCGGGGGCTACGAGCAGTACTTC
CDR3: CASSTYSGGGYEQYF
size: few
D: TRBD2
J: TRBJ2-7
V: TRBV5-1

DNA: TGTGCCAGCTCACCAGGGCAGACCACAGATACGCAGTATTTT
CDR3: CASSPGQTTDTQYF
size: .
D: .
J: TRBJ2-3
V: TRBV18

DNA: TGTGCCAGCAGCTTAGTAAGGTTGTTATACACCGGGGAGCTGTTTTTT
CDR3: CASSLVRLLYTGELFF
size: few
D: .
J: TRBJ2-2
V: TRBV7-8

DNA: TGTGCCAGCAGCGCGCGGACGAATCGGGCCGATCCGAACACCGGGGAGCTGTTTTTT
CDR3: CASSARTNRADPNTGELFF
size: few
D: .
J: TRBJ2-2
V: TRBV11-1

DNA: TGTGCCAGCGGGGAATTCTACGAGCAGTACTTC
CDR3: CASGEFYEQYF
size: many
D: .
J: TRBJ2-7
V: TRBV25-1

DNA: TGCGCCAGCAGCCAGACCGGGACTAGGGGGGATACGCAGTATTTT
CDR3: CASSQTGTRGDTQYF
size: .
D: TRBD2
J: TRBJ2-3
V: TRBV4-3

DNA: TGCGCCAGCAGCTTGGCGGGACTAGCGAGCACAGATACGCAGTATTTT
CDR3: CASSLAGLASTDTQYF
size: many
D: TRBD2
J: TRBJ2-3
V: TRBV7-2

DNA: TGCAGTGCTAGAGCCTTGACAGGGGGAATGAACACTGAAGCTTTCTTT
CDR3: CSARALTGGMNTEAFF
size: few
D: TRBD1
J: TRBJ1-1
V: TRBV20-1

DNA: TGTGCCAGCACCCGACTTATGGACAGGGGACACGAGCAGTACTTC
CDR3: CASTRLMDRGHEQYF
size: .
D: TRBD1
J: TRBJ2-7
V: TRBV3-1

DNA: TGCGCCAGCAGCTGGGGACTAGCGGGAGACAATGAGCAGTTCTTC
CDR3: CASSWGLAGDNEQFF
size: .
D: TRBD2
J: TRBJ2-1
V: TRBV5-1

DNA: TGCAGTGCTAGATTGACAGTGAACCCCTACGAGCAGTACTTC
CDR3: CSARLTVNPYEQYF
size: few
D: .
J: TRBJ2-7
V: TRBV20-1

DNA: TGCGCCAGCAGCCCTTGGACAGGGAACTACGAGCAGTACTTC
CDR3: CASSPWTGNYEQYF
size: few
D: TRBD1
J: TRBJ2-7
V: TRBV4-3

DNA: TGTGCCATCAGTGACTGGGCGACCGGGGAGCTGTTTTTT
CDR3: CAISDWATGELFF
size: .
D: .
J: TRBJ2-2
V: TRBV10-3

DNA: TGTGCCATCAGCCAGGAGGTGAGCAATGAGCAGTTCTTC
CDR3: CAISQEVSNEQFF
size: .
D: .
J: TRBJ2-1
V: TRBV5-4

DNA: TGTGCCAGCAGCTTGGGAAGGGGGCAGACTGAAGCTTTCTTT
CDR3: CASSLGRGQTEAFF
size: many
D: TRBD1
J: TRBJ1-1
V: TRBV7-2

DNA: TGTGCCAGCAGCTCCCCTGGTGGCTACACCTTC
CDR3: CASSSPGGYTF
size: few
D: .
J: TRBJ1-2
V: TRBV11-2

DNA: TGTGCCAGCAGCGTCTCGGGGGCTAGGACTGAAGCTTTCTTT
CDR3: CASSVSGARTEAFF
size: .
D: .
J: TRBJ1-1
V: TRBV5-6

DNA: TGTGCCAGCAGTTTGAGAGGACCGCTAGGGTCCTACGAGCAGTACTTC
CDR3: CASSLRGPLGSYEQYF
size: few
D: .
J: TRBJ2-7
V: TRBV12-3/TRBV12-4

DNA: TGCGCCAGCAGCCAAGGGACTAGTGTGGATGAGCAGTTCTTC
CDR3: CASSQGTSVDEQFF
size: few
D: TRBD2
J: TRBJ2-1
V: TRBV4-3